The rows below give T cell receptor beta chains drawn from one sample of a study of identical twins. TCRdb re-called the 5' RACE reads through MiXCR, storing one row per CDR3 protein. Of about 890,000 distinct CDR3 sequences listed, around 12% are singletons. These data were also filed under a second study, of yellow fever vaccine responses in identical twins.

The sequenced sample was PBMCs. Every receptor here comes from a woman in her late teens or twenties in good health. Both conserved end residues are part of each CDR3. The order of the fields is clone size, J gene, V gene, CDR3 protein. Part of the rows lack a size; the others show once, few, many or a class for expanded clones.

clone size: -; J gene: TRBJ2-1; V gene: TRBV9; CDR3 protein: CASSVRDSDNEQFF
clone size: -; J gene: TRBJ2-5; V gene: TRBV10-3; CDR3 protein: CAIGRGTETQYF
clone size: many; J gene: TRBJ2-1; V gene: TRBV29-1; CDR3 protein: CSVEKNGIGMSSYNEQFF
clone size: -; J gene: TRBJ1-1; V gene: TRBV28; CDR3 protein: CASSSHSRRTEAFF
clone size: few; J gene: TRBJ1-1; V gene: TRBV5-1; CDR3 protein: CASSLAGLGGTEAFF
clone size: few; J gene: TRBJ2-5; V gene: TRBV5-1; CDR3 protein: CASSLLGQDQETQYF
clone size: few; J gene: TRBJ1-1; V gene: TRBV6-5; CDR3 protein: CASSYSRDEAFF
clone size: -; J gene: TRBJ2-1; V gene: TRBV24-1; CDR3 protein: CATSDLRDYPGEQFF
clone size: -; J gene: TRBJ2-1; V gene: TRBV28; CDR3 protein: CASKNNNEQFF
clone size: few; J gene: TRBJ1-1; V gene: TRBV4-1; CDR3 protein: CASSQTWGTGTTEAFF
clone size: -; J gene: TRBJ2-6; V gene: TRBV18; CDR3 protein: CATLRLSGANVLTF
clone size: few; J gene: TRBJ1-2; V gene: TRBV27; CDR3 protein: CASTKTGLANYGYTF
clone size: -; J gene: TRBJ1-5; V gene: TRBV12-3/TRBV12-4; CDR3 protein: CASSPRGMANQPQHF
clone size: many; J gene: TRBJ1-6; V gene: TRBV7-9; CDR3 protein: CASSSTTSPLHF